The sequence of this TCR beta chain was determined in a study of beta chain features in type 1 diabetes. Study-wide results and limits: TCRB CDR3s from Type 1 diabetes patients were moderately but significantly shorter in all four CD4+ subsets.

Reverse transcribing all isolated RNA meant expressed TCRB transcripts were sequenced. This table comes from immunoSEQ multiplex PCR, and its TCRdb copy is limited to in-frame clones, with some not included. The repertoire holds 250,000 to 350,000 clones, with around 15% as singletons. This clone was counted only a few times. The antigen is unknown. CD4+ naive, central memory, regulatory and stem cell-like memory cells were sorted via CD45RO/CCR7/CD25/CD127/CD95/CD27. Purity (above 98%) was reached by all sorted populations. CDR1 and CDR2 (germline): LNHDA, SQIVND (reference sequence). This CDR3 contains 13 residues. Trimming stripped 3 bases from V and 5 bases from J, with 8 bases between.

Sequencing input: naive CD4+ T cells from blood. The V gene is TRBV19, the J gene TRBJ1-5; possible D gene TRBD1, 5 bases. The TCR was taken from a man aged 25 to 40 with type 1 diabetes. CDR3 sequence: CASSIPGYQPQHF. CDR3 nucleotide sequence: TGTGCCAGTAGTATTCCAGGGTATCAGCCCCAGCATTTT.